The source of this T cell receptor beta chain is a study of blood T cells in healthy people across ages. This clonotype was seen at least ten times. The antigen is not known. Trimming took off 2 bases at V and 0 bases at J, with 10 bases between the two ends. Germline V CDR1 and CDR2: SGHTA, FQGTGA. This CDR3 region has 16 residues. Staff drew roughly 10 milliliters of peripheral blood from each donor. PBMCs, at least 6 million per sample, were isolated. A second roughly 6 to 12 cycle PCR used barcoded and J-beta primers. TCRdb itself ran the 5' RACE reads through MiXCR, one entry per CDR3 protein. The sample consists of about 650,000 distinct CDR3 sequences, approximately 30% of them appearing once. Regarding the study as a whole: Diversity of TCR beta per million T cells declined in a roughly linear way with age. A greater number of naive CD4+ cells and higher diversity distinguished long-lived donors from aged donors.

The clonotype was recovered from a woman aged 80 or over in good health. This chain uses TRBV7-3 with TRBJ2-2, with unresolved D. Sequencing input: blood. DNA for the CDR3: TGTGCCAGCAGCTTATGGGCGCCGCCGAACACCGGGGAGCTGTTTTTT. Amino acids: CASSLWAPPNTGELFF.